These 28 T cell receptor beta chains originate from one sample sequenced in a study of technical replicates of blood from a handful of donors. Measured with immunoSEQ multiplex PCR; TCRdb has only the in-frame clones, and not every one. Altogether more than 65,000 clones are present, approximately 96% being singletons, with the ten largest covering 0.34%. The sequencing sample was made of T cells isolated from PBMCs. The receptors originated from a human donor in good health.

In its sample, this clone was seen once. In DNA form, the CDR3 reads TGCGCCACTCTAGTCTGGAGACTAGCGGTATACGAGCAGTACTTC. It is translated as CATLVWRLAVYEQYF. This rearrangement joins TRBV23-1 to TRBJ2-7, with TRBD2 matching over 9 bases. TRBV23-1 is identified as an open reading frame with a role that is uncertain. The CDR3 is 15 amino acids. V dropped 10 bases and J dropped 4; count of bases not matched to a gene: 14.

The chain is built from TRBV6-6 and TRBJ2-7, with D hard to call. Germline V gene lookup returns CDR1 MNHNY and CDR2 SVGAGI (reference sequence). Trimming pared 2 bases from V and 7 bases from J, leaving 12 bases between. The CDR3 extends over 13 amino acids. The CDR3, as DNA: TGTGCCAGCAGTTACATTCCGGGTGGGGAGCAGTACTTC. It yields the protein CASSYIPGGEQYF.

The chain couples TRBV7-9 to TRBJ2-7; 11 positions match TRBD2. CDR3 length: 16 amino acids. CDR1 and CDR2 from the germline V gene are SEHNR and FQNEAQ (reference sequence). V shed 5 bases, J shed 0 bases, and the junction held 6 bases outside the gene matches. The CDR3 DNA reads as TGTGCCAGCAGCGGGACTAGCGGAAAGAGCTCCTACGAGCAGTACTTC. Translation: CASSGTSGKSSYEQYF.

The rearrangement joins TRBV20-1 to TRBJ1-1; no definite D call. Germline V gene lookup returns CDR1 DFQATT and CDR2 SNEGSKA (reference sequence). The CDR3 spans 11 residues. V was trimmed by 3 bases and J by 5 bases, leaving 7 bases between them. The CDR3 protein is CSARPRTEAFF. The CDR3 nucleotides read TGCAGTGCTAGGCCACGGACTGAAGCTTTCTTT.

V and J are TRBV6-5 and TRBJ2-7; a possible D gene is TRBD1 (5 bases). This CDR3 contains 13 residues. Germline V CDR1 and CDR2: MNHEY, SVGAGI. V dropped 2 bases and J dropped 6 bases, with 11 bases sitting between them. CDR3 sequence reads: CASSYTEGVEQYF. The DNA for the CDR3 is TGTGCCAGCAGTTACACGGAAGGGGTCGAGCAGTACTTC.

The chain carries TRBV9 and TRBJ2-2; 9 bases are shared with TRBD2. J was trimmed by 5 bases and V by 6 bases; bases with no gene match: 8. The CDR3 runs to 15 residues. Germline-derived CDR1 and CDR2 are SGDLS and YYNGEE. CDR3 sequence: CASNRLADGTGELFF. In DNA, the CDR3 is TGTGCCAGCAACCGACTAGCGGACGGGACCGGGGAGCTGTTTTTT.

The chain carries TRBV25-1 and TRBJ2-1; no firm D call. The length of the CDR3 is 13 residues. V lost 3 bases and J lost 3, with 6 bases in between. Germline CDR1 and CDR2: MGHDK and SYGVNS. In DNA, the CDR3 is TGTGCCAGCAGTGATGTCGGCTACAATGAGCAGTTCTTC. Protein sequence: CASSDVGYNEQFF. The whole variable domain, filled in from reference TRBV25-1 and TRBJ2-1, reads EADIYQTPRYLVIGTGKKITLECSQTMGHDKMYWYQQDPGMELHLIHYSYGVNSTEKGDLSSESTVSRIRTEHFPLTLESARPSHTSQYLCASSDVGYNEQFFGPGTRLTVL.

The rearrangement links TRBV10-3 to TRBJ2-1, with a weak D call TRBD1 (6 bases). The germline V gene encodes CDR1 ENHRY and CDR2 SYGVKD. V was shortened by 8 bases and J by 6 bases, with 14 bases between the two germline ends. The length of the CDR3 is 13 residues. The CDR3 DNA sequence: TGTGCCATCGGTCGAACAGGGCTCAATGAGCAGTTCTTC. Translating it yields CAIGRTGLNEQFF.

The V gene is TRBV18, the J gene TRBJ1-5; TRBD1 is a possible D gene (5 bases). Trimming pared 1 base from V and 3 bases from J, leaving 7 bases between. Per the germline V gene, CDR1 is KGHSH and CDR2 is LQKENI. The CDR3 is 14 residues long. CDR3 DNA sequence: TGTGCCAGCTCACCACAGGGGTCCAATCAGCCCCAGCATTTT. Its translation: CASSPQGSNQPQHF.

CDR3 sequence reads: CASSQNSGRASTQYF. The CDR3 nucleotides read TGTGCCAGCAGTCAAAATAGCGGGAGGGCCAGTACGCAGTATTTT. V gene TRBV7-3 combines with J gene TRBJ2-3; TRBD2 matches at 11 bases. Germline values: CDR1 SGHTA, CDR2 FQGTGA. With 6 bases clipped from V and 8 bases from J, the junction kept 10 bases outside the gene matches. This CDR3 comprises 15 residues.

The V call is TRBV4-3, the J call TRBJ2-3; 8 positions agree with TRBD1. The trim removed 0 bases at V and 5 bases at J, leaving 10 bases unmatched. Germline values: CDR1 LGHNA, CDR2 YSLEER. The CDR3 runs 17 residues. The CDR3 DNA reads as TGCGCCAGCAGCCAAGATCTAACCAGGGGGCGAGGAGATACGCAGTATTTT. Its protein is CASSQDLTRGRGDTQYF.

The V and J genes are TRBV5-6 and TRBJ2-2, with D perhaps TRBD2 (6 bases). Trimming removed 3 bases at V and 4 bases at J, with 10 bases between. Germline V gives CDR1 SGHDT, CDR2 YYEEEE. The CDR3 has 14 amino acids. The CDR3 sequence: CASSSGTFTGELFF. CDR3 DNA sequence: TGTGCCAGCAGCTCCGGGACTTTCACCGGGGAGCTGTTTTTT.

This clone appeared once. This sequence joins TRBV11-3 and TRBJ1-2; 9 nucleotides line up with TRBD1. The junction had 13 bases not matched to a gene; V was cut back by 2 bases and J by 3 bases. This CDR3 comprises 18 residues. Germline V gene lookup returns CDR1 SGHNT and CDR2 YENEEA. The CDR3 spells CASSLPQGLQGAYYGYTF. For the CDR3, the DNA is TGTGCCAGCAGCTTACCTCAGGGGTTACAGGGGGCTTACTATGGCTACACCTTC.

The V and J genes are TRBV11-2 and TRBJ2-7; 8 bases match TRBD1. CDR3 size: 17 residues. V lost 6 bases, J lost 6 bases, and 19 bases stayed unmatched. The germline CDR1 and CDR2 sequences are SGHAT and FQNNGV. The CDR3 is CASRLNDLGQGAIEQYF. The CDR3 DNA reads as TGTGCCAGCAGGTTAAATGACCTCGGGCAGGGGGCTATCGAGCAGTACTTC.

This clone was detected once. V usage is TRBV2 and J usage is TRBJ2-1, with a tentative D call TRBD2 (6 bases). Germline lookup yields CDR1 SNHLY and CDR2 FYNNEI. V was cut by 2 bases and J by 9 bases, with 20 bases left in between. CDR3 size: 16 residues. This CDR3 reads CASSEWEGLPTTEQFF. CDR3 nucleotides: TGTGCCAGCAGTGAATGGGAAGGACTACCGACAACTGAGCAGTTCTTC.

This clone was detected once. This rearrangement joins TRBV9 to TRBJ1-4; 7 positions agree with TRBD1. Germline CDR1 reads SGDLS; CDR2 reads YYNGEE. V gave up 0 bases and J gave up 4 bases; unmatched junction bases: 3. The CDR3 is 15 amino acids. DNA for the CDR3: TGTGCCAGCAGCGTAGCAGGGGGACTTAATGAAAAACTGTTTTTT. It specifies CASSVAGGLNEKLFF.

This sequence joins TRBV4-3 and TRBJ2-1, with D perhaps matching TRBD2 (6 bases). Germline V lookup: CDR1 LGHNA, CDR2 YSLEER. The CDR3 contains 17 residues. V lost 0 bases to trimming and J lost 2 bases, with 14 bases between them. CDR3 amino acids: CASSQDLPGEAYNEQFF. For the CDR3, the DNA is TGCGCCAGCAGCCAAGATCTTCCGGGAGAAGCCTACAATGAGCAGTTCTTC.

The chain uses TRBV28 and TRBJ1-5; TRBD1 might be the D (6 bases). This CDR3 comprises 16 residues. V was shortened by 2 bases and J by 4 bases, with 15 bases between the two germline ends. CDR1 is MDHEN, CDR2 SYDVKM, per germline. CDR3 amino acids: CASSLLSTGLNQPQHF. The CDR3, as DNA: TGTGCCAGCAGTTTACTAAGCACAGGGTTGAATCAGCCCCAGCATTTT.

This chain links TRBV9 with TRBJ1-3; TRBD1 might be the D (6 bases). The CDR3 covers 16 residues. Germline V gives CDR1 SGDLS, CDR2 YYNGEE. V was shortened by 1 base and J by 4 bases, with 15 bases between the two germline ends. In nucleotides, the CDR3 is TGTGCCAGCAGCGTATCGCAAGGGGGATACGGAAACACCATATATTTT. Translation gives CASSVSQGGYGNTIYF.

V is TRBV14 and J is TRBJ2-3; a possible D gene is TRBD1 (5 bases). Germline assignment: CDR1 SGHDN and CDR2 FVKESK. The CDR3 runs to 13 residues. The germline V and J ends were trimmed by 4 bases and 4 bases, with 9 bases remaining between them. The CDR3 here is CASSRTRADTQYF. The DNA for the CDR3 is TGTGCCAGCAGCCGTACCAGGGCAGATACGCAGTATTTT.

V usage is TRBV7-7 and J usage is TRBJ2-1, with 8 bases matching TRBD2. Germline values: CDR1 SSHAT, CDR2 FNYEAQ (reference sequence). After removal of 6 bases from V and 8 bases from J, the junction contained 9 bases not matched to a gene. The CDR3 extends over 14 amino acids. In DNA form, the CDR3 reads TGTGCCAGCAGTCGAAATAGCGGGACCGATGAGCAGTTCTTC. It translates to CASSRNSGTDEQFF.

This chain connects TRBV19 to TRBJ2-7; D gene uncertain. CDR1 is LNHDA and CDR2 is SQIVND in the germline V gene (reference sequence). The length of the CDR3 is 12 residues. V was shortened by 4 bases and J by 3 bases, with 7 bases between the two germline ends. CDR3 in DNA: TGTGCCAGTAGTACCTCGGGCTACGAGCAGTACTTC. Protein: CASSTSGYEQYF.

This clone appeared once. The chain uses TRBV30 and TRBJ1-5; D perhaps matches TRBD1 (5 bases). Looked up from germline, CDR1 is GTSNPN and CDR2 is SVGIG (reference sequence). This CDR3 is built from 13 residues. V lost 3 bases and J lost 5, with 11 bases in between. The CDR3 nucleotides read TGTGCCTGGAGCCCACAGGCACATCAGCCCCAGCATTTT. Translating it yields CAWSPQAHQPQHF.

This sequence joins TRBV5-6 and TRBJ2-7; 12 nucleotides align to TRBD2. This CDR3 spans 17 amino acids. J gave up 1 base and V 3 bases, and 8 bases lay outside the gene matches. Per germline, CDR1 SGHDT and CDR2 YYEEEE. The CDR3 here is CASSSRTSGTVSYEQYF. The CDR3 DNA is TGTGCCAGCAGCTCGAGGACTAGCGGGACTGTATCCTACGAGCAGTACTTC.

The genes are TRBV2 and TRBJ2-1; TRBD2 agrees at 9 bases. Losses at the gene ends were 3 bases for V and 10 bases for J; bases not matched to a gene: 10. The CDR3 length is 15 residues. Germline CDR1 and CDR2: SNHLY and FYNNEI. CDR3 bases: TGTGCCAGCAGTGATGGGATAGCGGGAGAAGGGGAGCAGTTCTTC. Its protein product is CASSDGIAGEGEQFF.

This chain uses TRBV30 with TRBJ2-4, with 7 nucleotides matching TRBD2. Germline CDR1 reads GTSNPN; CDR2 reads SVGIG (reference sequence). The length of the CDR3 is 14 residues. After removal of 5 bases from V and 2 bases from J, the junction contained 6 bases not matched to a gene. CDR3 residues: CAWSPGGSKNIQYF. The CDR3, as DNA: TGTGCCTGGTCCCCCGGGGGGTCCAAAAACATTCAGTACTTC.

The CDR3 sequence is CARALAGDWDEQFF. The CDR3 DNA reads TGTGCCAGAGCCCTAGCGGGAGATTGGGATGAGCAGTTCTTC. The rearrangement uses TRBV7-3 and TRBJ2-1; 10 bases line up with TRBD2. In germline, CDR1 is SGHTA, CDR2 FQGTGA. The length of the CDR3 is 14 residues. Trimming took 9 bases from V and 8 from J; bases not matched to a gene: 10.

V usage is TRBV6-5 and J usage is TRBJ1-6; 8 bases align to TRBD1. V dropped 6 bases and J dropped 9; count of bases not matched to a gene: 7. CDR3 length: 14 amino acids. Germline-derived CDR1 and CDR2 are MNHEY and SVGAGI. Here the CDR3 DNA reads TGTGCCAGCAGACATGGACAGGGCGCTTCACCCCTCCACTTT. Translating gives CASRHGQGASPLHF.